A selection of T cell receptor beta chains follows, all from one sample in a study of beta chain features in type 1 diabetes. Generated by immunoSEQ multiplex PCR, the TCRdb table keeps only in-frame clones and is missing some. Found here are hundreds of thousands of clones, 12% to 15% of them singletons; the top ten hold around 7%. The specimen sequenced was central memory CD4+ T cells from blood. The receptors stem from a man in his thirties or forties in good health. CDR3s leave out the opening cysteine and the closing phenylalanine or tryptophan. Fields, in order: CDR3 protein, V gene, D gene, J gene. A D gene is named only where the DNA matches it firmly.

cdr3_aa: ASSPSLLGTRGYT
v_call: TRBV6-5
d_call: -
j_call: TRBJ1-2

cdr3_aa: ATSRERGEQETQY
v_call: TRBV15
d_call: -
j_call: TRBJ2-5

cdr3_aa: ASRGQGGQPQH
v_call: TRBV6-5
d_call: TRBD1
j_call: TRBJ1-5

cdr3_aa: ASSIGSGVEQF
v_call: TRBV5-6
d_call: TRBD2
j_call: TRBJ2-1

cdr3_aa: AISESNRDETQY
v_call: TRBV10-3
d_call: -
j_call: TRBJ2-5

cdr3_aa: ASSIAARAQY
v_call: TRBV7-7
d_call: -
j_call: TRBJ2-5

cdr3_aa: ASSLGSGSGETQY
v_call: TRBV11-2
d_call: TRBD2
j_call: TRBJ2-5

cdr3_aa: ASSRRQSSYNEQF
v_call: TRBV6-6
d_call: -
j_call: TRBJ2-1

cdr3_aa: ASSLIPASRGTQY
v_call: TRBV5-1
d_call: -
j_call: TRBJ2-3

cdr3_aa: AWNRERGDTQY
v_call: TRBV30
d_call: -
j_call: TRBJ2-3

cdr3_aa: ASSLSASTDTQY
v_call: TRBV7-9
d_call: -
j_call: TRBJ2-3